Listed here are 18 T cell receptor beta chains from one sample, sequenced in a study of lymphopenia after photon versus proton radiotherapy. Sequenced by immunoSEQ multiplex PCR; TCRdb stores in-frame clones only, minus some. The repertoire holds some 30,000 clones, around 90% seen once, with approximately 6.2% in the top ten. Source: peripheral blood, taken from a patient treated with photon-based radiotherapy. Source of these receptors: a woman aged 50 to 60 with pancreatic cancer.

The chain recombines TRBV29-1 with TRBJ2-7, with TRBD2 matching over 8 bases. V was clipped by 2 bases and J by 1 base; unmatched bases: 7. Germline assignment: CDR1 SQVTM and CDR2 ANQGSEA. The CDR3 loop spans 15 amino acids. The CDR3 loop reads CSVEWLAGGSYEQYF. CDR3 coding DNA: TGCAGCGTTGAATGGCTAGCGGGCGGTTCCTACGAGCAGTACTTC.

The V gene is TRBV18, the J gene TRBJ2-1; 7 nucleotides align to TRBD1. CDR3 size: 17 residues. V lost 4 bases and J lost 7; bases outside the gene matches: 16. Germline CDR1 and CDR2: KGHSH and LQKENI. This CDR3 is CASSLPGDSEFRNEQFF. The CDR3 coding sequence is TGTGCCAGCTCACTCCCCGGGGACAGTGAGTTTAGGAATGAGCAGTTCTTC.

The V call is TRBV30, the J call TRBJ1-1; no firm D call. The ends were cut back, 8 bases at V and 5 bases at J, with 15 bases in the middle. The length of the CDR3 is 12 residues. CDR1 and CDR2 from the germline V gene are GTSNPN and SVGIG (reference sequence). The CDR3 loop is CATAGKRTEAFF. In nucleotides, the CDR3 is TGTGCCACGGCTGGGAAAAGGACTGAAGCTTTCTTT.

The chain employs TRBV19 and TRBJ1-5; D call uncertain. V lost 3 bases and J 3 bases, leaving 9 bases between the germline ends. This CDR3 is built from 14 residues. Per the germline V gene, CDR1 is LNHDA and CDR2 is SQIVND (reference sequence). For the CDR3, the DNA is TGTGCCAGTAGTATTCAGGCCACCAATCAGCCCCAGCATTTT. Amino acids: CASSIQATNQPQHF.

The gene calls are TRBV10-3 and TRBJ1-1; 9 positions match TRBD1. Germline V gives CDR1 ENHRY, CDR2 SYGVKD. This CDR3 is 14 amino acids long. With V trimmed by 6 bases and J by 0 bases, 2 bases remained unmatched. The CDR3 loop reads CAIRGTGLNTEAFF. The CDR3 DNA is TGTGCCATCAGAGGGACAGGGCTGAACACTGAAGCTTTCTTT.

The chain links TRBV19 to TRBJ2-3; TRBD1 or TRBD2 may be the D gene (6 bases each). The CDR3 is 15 residues long. The germline V gene encodes CDR1 LNHDA and CDR2 SQIVND (reference sequence). Trimming took off 3 bases at V and 5 bases at J, with 15 bases between the two ends. This CDR3 reads CASSIGGGTGDTQYF. For the CDR3, the DNA is TGTGCCAGTAGTATTGGGGGCGGGACGGGAGATACGCAGTATTTT.

The chain links TRBV9 to TRBJ1-5; D remains ambiguous. The CDR3 has 13 amino acids. Trimming removed 2 bases from V and 0 bases from J, with 3 bases in between. Germline V gene sequence: CDR1 SGDLS, CDR2 YYNGEE. CDR3 amino acids: CASSVSSNQPQHF. CDR3 nucleotides: TGTGCCAGCAGCGTCTCTAGCAATCAGCCCCAGCATTTT.

The chain links TRBV13 to TRBJ2-5, with 7 bases matching TRBD2. Gene TRBJ2-7 matches the end of the DNA better, so the J call may be wrong. This CDR3 spans 14 amino acids. The germline V gene has CDR1 PRHDT and CDR2 FYEKMQ (reference sequence). CDR3 sequence: CASSSGTTTYEQYF. The CDR3 bases are TGTGCCAGCAGTTCCGGGACTACGACCTACGAGCAGTACTTC.

This clone was seen a single time. J is TRBJ2-3 and V is TRBV12-5, with 7 bases lining up with TRBD2. Looked up from germline, CDR1 is LGHNT and CDR2 is FRNRAP. The CDR3 is 16 residues long. J was trimmed by 3 bases and V by 7 bases; bases with no gene match: 13. The CDR3 DNA sequence: TGTGCTAGTGCGCCGCCGGCGGGAGTCAATACAGATACGCAGTATTTT. Encoded protein: CASAPPAGVNTDTQYF. The variable domain in full, completed from reference TRBV12-5 and TRBJ2-3, reads DARVTQTPRHKVTEMGQEVTMRCQPILGHNTVFWYRQTMMQGLELLAYFRNRAPLDDSGMPKDRFSAEMPDATLATLKIQPSEPRDSAVYFCASAPPAGVNTDTQYFGPGTRLTVL.

This clone was recorded a few times. The V and J genes are TRBV5-5 and TRBJ2-5; D perhaps matches TRBD1 (6 bases). CDR1 SGHKS and CDR2 YYEKEE come from the germline V gene (reference sequence). Trimming stripped 0 bases from V and 4 bases from J, with 10 bases between. The CDR3 length is 14 residues. CDR3 bases: TGTGCCAGCAGCTTGGGTTGGGGGCGAGAGACCCAGTACTTC. Its translation: CASSLGWGRETQYF. Together with reference TRBV5-5 and TRBJ2-5, the CDR3 gives the full variable domain: DAGVTQSPTHLIKTRGQQVTLRCSPISGHKSVSWYQQVLGQGPQFIFQYYEKEERGRGNFPDRFSARQFPNYSSELNVNALLLGDSALYLCASSLGWGRETQYFGPGTRLLVL.

The rearrangement links TRBV27 to TRBJ1-5; D call uncertain. V dropped 6 bases and J dropped 5 bases, with 14 bases sitting between them. This CDR3 is 14 amino acids long. Per germline, CDR1 MNHEY and CDR2 SMNVEV (reference sequence). CDR3 sequence reads: CASSIRQAYQPQHF. The CDR3 DNA follows: TGTGCCAGCAGCATCAGACAAGCGTATCAGCCCCAGCATTTT.

This clone came up a few times. This chain uses TRBV27 with TRBJ1-4; 8 bases align to TRBD1. Looked up from germline, CDR1 is MNHEY and CDR2 is SMNVEV (reference sequence). The V gene end was trimmed by 5 bases and the J gene end by 8 bases; junction bases not matched to a gene: 16. The CDR3 totals 17 residues. The CDR3 sequence is CASSPDRDVRGKEKLFF. The CDR3, as DNA: TGTGCCAGCAGTCCGGACAGGGACGTCAGGGGGAAGGAAAAACTGTTTTTT.

The chain recombines TRBV19 with TRBJ2-7; D is unclear. Trimming removed 9 bases at V and 4 bases at J, with 7 bases between. Germline V gene data show CDR1 as LNHDA and CDR2 as SQIVND (reference sequence). The CDR3 consists of 10 residues. The CDR3 protein is CASVGYEQYF. The DNA for the CDR3 is TGTGCCAGCGTGGGGTACGAGCAGTACTTC.

The rearrangement uses TRBV6-1 and TRBJ1-5; D unclear. V was cut by 6 bases and J by 1 base, with 10 bases left in between. The CDR3 has 14 residues. The germline V gene encodes CDR1 MNHNS and CDR2 SASEGT. The CDR3 sequence: CASRLHMSNQPQHF. The CDR3 nucleotides read TGTGCCAGCAGACTACATATGAGCAATCAGCCCCAGCATTTT.

This chain connects TRBV19 to TRBJ2-2; 7 bases match TRBD1. Germline assignment: CDR1 LNHDA and CDR2 SQIVND (reference sequence). This CDR3 spans 14 amino acids. V lost 8 bases to trimming and J lost 4 bases; unmatched junction nucleotides: 7. The CDR3 region is CASVRQGGTGELFF. The DNA of the CDR3 is TGTGCCAGTGTTAGACAGGGTGGCACCGGGGAGCTGTTTTTT.

The chain combines TRBV7-2 with TRBJ2-1; TRBD2 matches at 14 bases. CDR1 SGHTA and CDR2 FQGNSA come from the germline V gene. V was clipped by 5 bases and J by 12 bases; unmatched bases: 3. The CDR3 is 13 residues long. The CDR3: CASSTGTSGRQFF. CDR3 in DNA: TGTGCCAGCAGCACCGGGACTAGCGGGAGGCAGTTCTTC.

This chain joins TRBV25-1 and TRBJ1-2; TRBD1 might be the D (5 bases). V lost 3 bases and J lost 4, with 12 bases in between. Germline V gene sequence: CDR1 MGHDK, CDR2 SYGVNS. CDR3 size: 14 residues. Written as DNA, the CDR3 is TGTGCCAGCAGTGAGTTCGACAGCACCTATGGCTACACCTTC. Translated: CASSEFDSTYGYTF.

This rearrangement joins TRBV6-5 to TRBJ1-1; no definite D call. This CDR3 region has 15 residues. Germline CDR1 is MNHEY and CDR2 is SVGAGI. V dropped 0 bases and J dropped 3 bases, with 11 bases sitting between them. The CDR3 DNA reads TGTGCCAGCAGTTACTCGAATGGGCGGGACACTGAAGCTTTCTTT. This translates into CASSYSNGRDTEAFF.